This T cell receptor beta chain was documented in a study of cytomegalovirus exposure and HLA in healthy donors. It was with 60 Vbeta and 13 Jbeta primers that the PCR ran. The repertoire was sequenced with immunoSEQ multiplex PCR; TCRdb's copy has only in-frame clones and lacks some. The profile shows fewer than 200,000 clones, roughly 80% of them singletons. Trimming removed 1 base from V and 2 bases from J, with 11 bases in between. This CDR3 region has 15 residues. Germline loops: CDR1 LGHNA, CDR2 YSLEER. J is TRBJ1-1 and V is TRBV4-3; D gene uncertain. Sequencing used PBMCs. This receptor was taken from a woman in her 50s in good health and CMV-seropositive. The CDR3 sequence: CASSQGIRGNTEAFF. The CDR3 DNA is TGCGCCAGCAGCCAAGGAATACGGGGTAACACTGAAGCTTTCTTT.